This is a list of T cell receptor beta chains from one sample in a study of T-cell memory formation after mild COVID-19. Using its own MiXCR run on the 5' RACE reads, TCRdb lists one record per CDR3 protein. The table shows around 440,000 distinct CDR3 sequences, with 15% to 20% occurring only once. Sample: PBMCs or a T cell subset sorted from them (not recorded which). The receptors shown here come from an adult woman who had mild COVID-19 (a few samples of this study predate the infection). Cell type and time point are not known. The CDR3 runs from the conserved cysteine through the conserved F or W. Fields, in order: CDR3 length, clone size, J gene, V gene, D gene, CDR3 protein, CDR3 DNA. D genes are given only for firm matches. Some rows have no size entry. The others give once, few or many, or a class for an expanded clone.

>15|.|TRBJ2-5|TRBV6-6|TRBD1
CASKGAGGAQETQYF
TGTGCCAGCAAGGGGGCAGGGGGCGCCCAGGAGACCCAGTACTTC
>16|many|TRBJ1-2|TRBV5-1|TRBD1
CASSLGPGQANYGYTF
TGCGCCAGCAGCTTAGGACCGGGACAGGCTAACTATGGCTACACCTTC
>14|.|TRBJ2-1|TRBV5-1|.
CASSPGTARNEQFF
TGCGCCAGCAGCCCTGGGACTGCCCGAAATGAGCAGTTCTTC
>16|few|TRBJ2-7|TRBV11-2|TRBD1
CASSPLGDRGLYEQYF
TGTGCCAGCAGCCCACTCGGGGACAGGGGCCTCTACGAGCAGTACTTC
>15|few|TRBJ2-5|TRBV5-1|TRBD2
CASSFGAGAGETQYF
TGCGCCAGCAGCTTCGGAGCGGGAGCCGGTGAGACCCAGTACTTC
>12|.|TRBJ1-2|TRBV6-5|.
CASKDSTYGYTF
TGTGCCAGCAAGGACAGTACCTATGGCTACACCTTC
>15|.|TRBJ2-3|TRBV15|.
CATSRGAPGSDTQYF
TGTGCCACCAGCAGAGGAGCCCCCGGATCAGATACGCAGTATTTT
>12|few|TRBJ1-5|TRBV25-1|.
CASSVGFQPQHF
TGTGCCAGCAGTGTTGGGTTCCAGCCCCAGCATTTT
>12|many|TRBJ2-5|TRBV7-2|.
CASSPPRETQYF
TGTGCCAGCAGCCCCCCCCGGGAGACCCAGTACTTC
>11|many|TRBJ2-7|TRBV20-1|.
CSVGRGYEQYF
TGCAGTGTTGGCAGGGGCTACGAGCAGTACTTC
>16|.|TRBJ2-5|TRBV5-1|TRBD2
CASSLLGTSHQETQYF
TGCGCCAGCAGCCTCCTCGGGACTAGCCACCAAGAGACCCAGTACTTC
>11|.|TRBJ2-2|TRBV7-9|.
CASGGSGELFF
TGTGCCAGCGGAGGGAGCGGGGAGCTGTTTTTT
>14|.|TRBJ1-1|TRBV2|.
CASREQAVNTEAFF
TGTGCCAGCAGAGAACAGGCCGTGAACACTGAAGCTTTCTTT
>13|few|TRBJ2-3|TRBV11-2|TRBD1
CASSRDRVDTQYF
TGTGCCAGCAGCCGGGACAGGGTGGATACGCAGTATTTT
>15|.|TRBJ2-7|TRBV19|.
CASSIPGIRTYEQYF
TGTGCCAGTAGTATCCCAGGGATAAGAACCTACGAGCAGTACTTC
>19|.|TRBJ2-3|TRBV10-3|TRBD2
CAISDKRGVPLTSTDTQYF
TGTGCCATCAGTGACAAGCGGGGGGTTCCCCTCACGAGCACAGATACGCAGTATTTT
>18|.|TRBJ1-2|TRBV20-1|TRBD1
CSARAHRDRVRGDYGYTF
TGCAGTGCTAGAGCTCACCGGGACAGGGTTCGTGGGGACTATGGCTACACCTTC
>18|.|TRBJ2-7|TRBV6-5|TRBD2
CASSSVPGLAGKRGEQYF
TGTGCCAGCAGCTCTGTCCCGGGACTAGCGGGGAAGCGAGGCGAGCAGTACTTC
>15|.|TRBJ2-1|TRBV5-6|.
CASSQYQVTWNEQFF
TGTGCCAGCAGCCAATACCAGGTCACTTGGAATGAGCAGTTCTTC
>16|few|TRBJ2-2|TRBV10-3|TRBD2
CAIRASGRTPTGELFF
TGTGCCATCAGGGCTAGCGGGAGGACCCCCACCGGGGAGCTGTTTTTT
>15|.|TRBJ2-3|TRBV6-5|.
CASRGGTLGTDTQYF
TGTGCCAGCAGAGGTGGGACTCTTGGCACAGATACGCAGTATTTT
>13|few|TRBJ2-7|TRBV30|.
CAWSPWGSEAQYF
TGTGCCTGGAGTCCGTGGGGCAGTGAGGCGCAGTACTTC
>17|few|TRBJ2-2|TRBV9|.
CASSVNHGVRNTGELFF
TGTGCCAGCAGCGTAAACCATGGAGTCAGAAACACCGGGGAGCTGTTTTTT
>16|few|TRBJ2-3|TRBV7-3|TRBD2
CASSLDQREPTDTQYF
TGTGCCAGCAGCTTAGACCAGCGGGAGCCCACAGATACGCAGTATTTT
>16|.|TRBJ2-1|TRBV11-2|TRBD2
CASSSSSSGPWSEQFF
TGTGCCAGCAGCTCCTCTTCTAGCGGCCCTTGGAGTGAGCAGTTCTTC
>14|many|TRBJ2-7|TRBV7-9|TRBD2
CASSLGGRSYEQYF
TGTGCCAGCAGTTTGGGGGGGAGGTCCTACGAGCAGTACTTC
>12|.|TRBJ2-7|TRBV29-1|TRBD1
CSAMGQSHEQYF
TGCAGCGCCATGGGACAGTCCCACGAGCAGTACTTC
>12|.|TRBJ1-1|TRBV7-2|.
CASSPRGWEAFF
TGTGCCAGCAGTCCAAGGGGTTGGGAAGCTTTCTTT
>14|few|TRBJ2-5|TRBV6-6|.
CASSYLGFQETQYF
TGTGCCAGCAGTTACTTGGGTTTCCAAGAGACCCAGTACTTC
>12|many|TRBJ2-5|TRBV5-6|.
CASWVDEETQYF
TGTGCCAGCTGGGTGGACGAAGAGACCCAGTACTTC
>14|.|TRBJ2-5|TRBV18|.
CASSPTATQETQYF
TGTGCCAGCTCCCCCACGGCTACCCAAGAGACCCAGTACTTC
>11|.|TRBJ2-3|TRBV2|.
CARGASDTQYF
TGTGCCAGAGGGGCCTCAGATACGCAGTATTTT
>14|.|TRBJ1-5|TRBV19|.
CASSTAQGRQPQHF
TGTGCCAGTAGTACGGCCCAGGGGCGGCAGCCCCAGCATTTT
>13|few|TRBJ2-7|TRBV27|.
CASSLAPTYEQYF
TGTGCCAGCAGTTTGGCTCCGACCTACGAGCAGTACTTC
>9|.|TRBJ2-7|TRBV20-1|.
CSAREEQYF
TGCAGTGCTAGAGAAGAGCAGTACTTC
>15|.|TRBJ2-7|TRBV4-1|TRBD1
CASSQGDRPSYEQYF
TGCGCCAGCAGCCAGGGGGACAGGCCTTCCTACGAGCAGTACTTC
>16|.|TRBJ2-2|TRBV6-2/TRBV6-3|.
CASTDRGNEYTGELFF
TGTGCCAGCACCGACCGGGGGAACGAGTACACCGGGGAGCTGTTTTTT
>13|.|TRBJ1-3|TRBV4-1|.
CASSQDRGGLLYF
TGCGCCAGCAGCCAAGATCGAGGGGGATTATTATATTTT
>16|.|TRBJ1-2|TRBV20-1|.
CSAREHAGGPNYGYTF
TGCAGTGCTAGGGAACATGCTGGGGGACCCAACTATGGCTACACCTTC
>17|.|TRBJ1-1|TRBV12-3/TRBV12-4|.
CASSLNPVGQQNTEAFF
TGTGCCAGCAGTTTAAACCCGGTCGGGCAGCAGAACACTGAAGCTTTCTTT
>14|.|TRBJ2-2|TRBV20-1|TRBD2
CSARSGRSAGELFF
TGCAGTGCACGTAGCGGGAGATCGGCCGGGGAGCTGTTTTTT
>14|few|TRBJ2-1|TRBV7-8|TRBD1
CASRSRDRGNEQFF
TGTGCCAGCAGATCCAGGGACAGGGGGAATGAGCAGTTCTTC
>16|.|TRBJ2-3|TRBV9|TRBD2
CASSVEGGGGTDTQYF
TGTGCCAGCAGCGTAGAAGGCGGGGGGGGCACAGATACGCAGTATTTT
>14|.|TRBJ2-2|TRBV5-1|.
CASTRDSAGGELFF
TGCGCCAGTACCCGGGACTCCGCGGGCGGGGAGCTGTTTTTT
>14|few|TRBJ2-4|TRBV7-2|.
CASSFTVAKNIQYF
TGTGCCAGCAGCTTCACCGTAGCCAAAAACATTCAGTACTTC
>15|few|TRBJ2-2|TRBV12-3/TRBV12-4|TRBD2
CASSLTSGYTGELFF
TGTGCCAGCAGTCTTACTAGCGGATACACCGGGGAGCTGTTTTTT
>14|.|TRBJ2-2|TRBV24-1|.
CATSGWAETGELFF
TGTGCCACCAGTGGTTGGGCCGAGACCGGGGAGCTGTTTTTT
>14|few|TRBJ2-5|TRBV15|.
CATTEWGIQETQYF
TGTGCCACCACCGAGTGGGGGATCCAAGAGACCCAGTACTTC
>14|.|TRBJ1-1|TRBV6-2/TRBV6-3|.
CASSPNTMNTEAFF
TGTGCCAGCAGCCCAAACACAATGAACACTGAAGCTTTCTTT
>16|few|TRBJ2-1|TRBV5-1|TRBD2
CASSSSTGTRLNEQFF
TGCGCCAGCAGCTCCTCTACCGGGACTAGATTAAATGAGCAGTTCTTC
>16|few|TRBJ1-2|TRBV15|TRBD1
CATSRGTGTGGYGYTF
TGTGCCACCAGCAGAGGGACGGGGACAGGGGGCTATGGCTACACCTTC
>12|.|TRBJ1-1|TRBV24-1|.
CATRDRRLEAFF
TGTGCCACCAGAGACAGGCGACTTGAAGCTTTCTTT
>13|.|TRBJ1-1|TRBV25-1|.
CASSEGGGHEAFF
TGTGCCAGCAGTGAAGGTGGGGGGCATGAAGCTTTCTTT